This is a list of T cell receptor beta chains from one sample in a study of blood T cells in healthy people across ages. A single record per CDR3 protein comes from TCRdb applying MiXCR to the 5' RACE reads. This sample carries about 780,000 distinct CDR3 sequences, approximately 59% of them seen once, and the ten largest clones take 28%. The sequenced sample consisted of blood. The receptors were sampled from a man in his thirties or forties in good health. Each CDR3 is given with its conserved first and last residue. Each record gives: V gene, D gene, J gene, clone size, CDR3 protein, CDR3 DNA. D genes are given only for firm matches. A clone size is listed for some rows: how often the clone was seen (once, few, many), or a class if it is expanded.

V gene: TRBV20-1
D gene: .
J gene: TRBJ2-5
clone size: .
CDR3 protein: CSASPEGAQYF
CDR3 DNA: TGCAGTGCTAGCCCCGAGGGGGCCCAGTACTTC

V gene: TRBV20-1
D gene: TRBD1
J gene: TRBJ2-7
clone size: .
CDR3 protein: CSATGGPVVYEQYF
CDR3 DNA: TGCAGTGCTACAGGGGGCCCGGTTGTCTATGAGCAGTACTTC

V gene: TRBV12-3/TRBV12-4
D gene: .
J gene: TRBJ1-2
clone size: few
CDR3 protein: CASSLGGVLYTF
CDR3 DNA: TGTGCCAGCAGTTTGGGAGGAGTTCTCTACACCTTC

V gene: TRBV7-9
D gene: .
J gene: TRBJ2-7
clone size: once
CDR3 protein: CASSLGRGPPNEQYF
CDR3 DNA: TGTGCCAGCAGCCTAGGGCGGGGGCCCCCTAACGAGCAGTACTTC

V gene: TRBV7-2
D gene: TRBD1
J gene: TRBJ2-4
clone size: .
CDR3 protein: CASSLYVGTGENIQYF
CDR3 DNA: TGTGCCAGCAGCTTATATGTGGGGACAGGGGAAAACATTCAGTACTTC

V gene: TRBV20-1
D gene: TRBD2
J gene: TRBJ2-7
clone size: .
CDR3 protein: CSASLGAGDYNEQYF
CDR3 DNA: TGCAGTGCTAGCTTAGGGGCGGGAGACTACAATGAGCAGTACTTC

V gene: TRBV6-2/TRBV6-3
D gene: .
J gene: TRBJ1-5
clone size: .
CDR3 protein: CASSKSPAPQHF
CDR3 DNA: TGTGCCAGCAGTAAATCCCCAGCGCCCCAGCATTTT

V gene: TRBV10-3
D gene: .
J gene: TRBJ1-1
clone size: few
CDR3 protein: CATTGVGMNTEAFF
CDR3 DNA: TGTGCCACCACGGGGGTTGGGATGAACACTGAAGCTTTCTTT

V gene: TRBV20-1
D gene: .
J gene: TRBJ2-5
clone size: .
CDR3 protein: CSARRRPTARETQYF
CDR3 DNA: TGCAGTGCTAGAAGGCGACCCACCGCGCGGGAGACCCAGTACTTC

V gene: TRBV20-1
D gene: .
J gene: TRBJ2-7
clone size: once
CDR3 protein: CSARVAADEQYF
CDR3 DNA: TGCAGTGCTAGAGTGGCCGCGGACGAGCAGTACTTC

V gene: TRBV7-6
D gene: .
J gene: TRBJ2-5
clone size: few
CDR3 protein: CASSGSRQYF
CDR3 DNA: TGTGCCAGCAGCGGCTCCAGGCAGTACTTC

V gene: TRBV6-2/TRBV6-3
D gene: TRBD1
J gene: TRBJ2-5
clone size: .
CDR3 protein: CASSFSGTEETQYF
CDR3 DNA: TGTGCCAGCAGTTTTTCCGGGACAGAAGAGACCCAGTACTTC

V gene: TRBV9
D gene: .
J gene: TRBJ2-1
clone size: .
CDR3 protein: CASSVGGGTSGPYNEQFF
CDR3 DNA: TGTGCCAGCAGCGTGGGAGGAGGAACATCTGGGCCCTACAATGAGCAGTTCTTC

V gene: TRBV28
D gene: .
J gene: TRBJ2-5
clone size: .
CDR3 protein: CASSLSDSPGTQYF
CDR3 DNA: TGTGCCAGCAGTTTATCCGACTCGCCTGGGACCCAGTACTTC

V gene: TRBV7-9
D gene: .
J gene: TRBJ2-3
clone size: few
CDR3 protein: CASSSRQDTQYF
CDR3 DNA: TGTGCCAGCAGCTCCCGACAAGATACGCAGTATTTT

V gene: TRBV12-3/TRBV12-4
D gene: TRBD2
J gene: TRBJ2-3
clone size: few
CDR3 protein: CASSTLGLAGVLSTDTQYF
CDR3 DNA: TGTGCCAGCAGTACCCTCGGACTAGCGGGGGTGTTAAGCACAGATACGCAGTATTTT

V gene: TRBV3-1
D gene: .
J gene: TRBJ2-6
clone size: few
CDR3 protein: CASSHHIQGSSGANVLTF
CDR3 DNA: TGTGCCAGCAGCCATCATATTCAGGGGAGCTCTGGGGCCAACGTCCTGACTTTC

V gene: TRBV7-2
D gene: .
J gene: TRBJ1-6
clone size: once
CDR3 protein: CASRYPRDKHSPLHF
CDR3 DNA: TGTGCCAGCAGGTACCCCCGGGACAAGCATTCACCCCTCCACTTT

V gene: TRBV6-6
D gene: .
J gene: TRBJ1-4
clone size: .
CDR3 protein: CASSSSGATDKLFF
CDR3 DNA: TGTGCCAGCTCCTCCAGCGGGGCCACCGATAAACTGTTTTTT

V gene: TRBV9
D gene: .
J gene: TRBJ2-5
clone size: once
CDR3 protein: CASSVASEYQETQYF
CDR3 DNA: TGTGCCAGCAGCGTAGCGTCGGAGTACCAAGAGACCCAGTACTTC

V gene: TRBV7-2
D gene: .
J gene: TRBJ1-1
clone size: .
CDR3 protein: CASSLAGTVEAFF
CDR3 DNA: TGTGCCAGCAGCTTAGCTGGTACGGTTGAAGCTTTCTTT

V gene: TRBV7-9
D gene: TRBD2
J gene: TRBJ2-1
clone size: .
CDR3 protein: CASSPGLAGVYNEQFF
CDR3 DNA: TGTGCCAGCAGCCCGGGACTAGCGGGGGTCTACAATGAGCAGTTCTTC

V gene: TRBV4-3
D gene: .
J gene: TRBJ2-4
clone size: .
CDR3 protein: CASSQDWSGGEQYF
CDR3 DNA: TGCGCCAGCAGCCAAGATTGGTCAGGAGGGGAGCAGTACTTC

V gene: TRBV15
D gene: TRBD1
J gene: TRBJ1-6
clone size: .
CDR3 protein: CATEPGQAYNSPLHF
CDR3 DNA: TGTGCCACAGAGCCGGGACAGGCTTATAATTCACCCCTCCACTTT

V gene: TRBV6-5
D gene: .
J gene: TRBJ1-1
clone size: .
CDR3 protein: CASSYATGRHEAFF
CDR3 DNA: TGTGCCAGCAGTTACGCGACAGGACGCCATGAAGCTTTCTTT

V gene: TRBV9
D gene: TRBD2
J gene: TRBJ2-3
clone size: .
CDR3 protein: CASSASIAGLSTDTQYF
CDR3 DNA: TGTGCCAGCAGCGCCTCGATAGCGGGCCTGAGCACAGATACGCAGTATTTT

V gene: TRBV20-1
D gene: .
J gene: TRBJ1-2
clone size: .
CDR3 protein: CSAEGGRRAARGYGYTF
CDR3 DNA: TGCAGTGCTGAGGGGGGGCGGCGCGCGGCTCGGGGCTATGGCTACACCTTC

V gene: TRBV29-1
D gene: .
J gene: TRBJ2-2
clone size: .
CDR3 protein: CSVEDDSGELFF
CDR3 DNA: TGCAGCGTTGAAGATGATAGCGGGGAGCTGTTTTTT

V gene: TRBV9
D gene: .
J gene: TRBJ2-3
clone size: many
CDR3 protein: CASSVLGDTQYF
CDR3 DNA: TGTGCCAGCAGCGTCTTGGGGGATACGCAGTATTTT

V gene: TRBV7-3
D gene: .
J gene: TRBJ2-7
clone size: .
CDR3 protein: CASSLLPQRVYEQYF
CDR3 DNA: TGTGCCAGCAGCTTATTGCCCCAGAGGGTCTACGAGCAGTACTTC

V gene: TRBV20-1
D gene: .
J gene: TRBJ1-6
clone size: .
CDR3 protein: CSAGLASYNSPLHF
CDR3 DNA: TGCAGTGCTGGTCTGGCATCCTATAATTCACCCCTCCACTTT

V gene: TRBV29-1
D gene: .
J gene: TRBJ1-2
clone size: few
CDR3 protein: CSARTELPPLNYGYTF
CDR3 DNA: TGCAGCGCCCGGACGGAACTCCCACCCCTCAACTATGGCTACACCTTC

V gene: TRBV6-5
D gene: .
J gene: TRBJ2-7
clone size: .
CDR3 protein: CASSYSARSYEQYF
CDR3 DNA: TGTGCCAGCAGTTACTCTGCCCGCTCCTACGAGCAGTACTTC

V gene: TRBV2
D gene: .
J gene: TRBJ2-1
clone size: few
CDR3 protein: CASKDFWEQFF
CDR3 DNA: TGTGCCAGCAAGGACTTCTGGGAGCAGTTCTTC

V gene: TRBV7-9
D gene: .
J gene: TRBJ2-1
clone size: few
CDR3 protein: CASSLWDGPHEQFF
CDR3 DNA: TGTGCCAGCAGCTTGTGGGACGGCCCCCATGAGCAGTTCTTC

V gene: TRBV12-3/TRBV12-4
D gene: TRBD1
J gene: TRBJ2-5
clone size: .
CDR3 protein: CASSLADRGRETQYF
CDR3 DNA: TGTGCCAGCAGTTTAGCAGACAGGGGGCGAGAGACCCAGTACTTC

V gene: TRBV7-2
D gene: .
J gene: TRBJ2-7
clone size: .
CDR3 protein: CASSRGGAEEQYF
CDR3 DNA: TGTGCCAGCAGCCGAGGGGGTGCTGAGGAGCAGTACTTC

V gene: TRBV5-1
D gene: .
J gene: TRBJ2-7
clone size: .
CDR3 protein: CASSLVQSASYEQYF
CDR3 DNA: TGCGCCAGCAGCTTGGTCCAGTCCGCCTCCTACGAGCAGTACTTC

V gene: TRBV7-2
D gene: .
J gene: TRBJ1-6
clone size: .
CDR3 protein: CASRILSNSPLHF
CDR3 DNA: TGTGCCAGCAGGATATTATCTAATTCACCCCTCCACTTT

V gene: TRBV7-8
D gene: TRBD1
J gene: TRBJ2-7
clone size: few
CDR3 protein: CASSPLFGTGYEQYF
CDR3 DNA: TGTGCCAGCAGCCCCCTCTTCGGGACAGGGTACGAGCAGTACTTC

V gene: TRBV21-1
D gene: .
J gene: TRBJ2-7
clone size: .
CDR3 protein: CASSKVGEGALGKQYF
CDR3 DNA: .

V gene: TRBV7-2
D gene: TRBD2
J gene: TRBJ2-7
clone size: once
CDR3 protein: CASSLDHRTSGSYEQYF
CDR3 DNA: TGTGCCAGCAGCTTAGACCATAGGACTAGCGGCTCGTACGAGCAGTACTTC

V gene: TRBV29-1
D gene: .
J gene: TRBJ2-5
clone size: few
CDR3 protein: CSVEKNIQETQYF
CDR3 DNA: TGCAGCGTTGAAAAGAACATCCAAGAGACCCAGTACTTC

V gene: TRBV11-2
D gene: TRBD2
J gene: TRBJ2-5
clone size: .
CDR3 protein: CASSPRIGAGGLQETQYF
CDR3 DNA: TGTGCCAGCAGCCCCCGAATAGGGGCGGGGGGTCTCCAAGAGACCCAGTACTTC

V gene: TRBV5-1
D gene: .
J gene: TRBJ2-7
clone size: once
CDR3 protein: CASSWIGTPDYEQYF
CDR3 DNA: TGCGCCAGCAGCTGGATCGGGACACCCGACTACGAGCAGTACTTC

V gene: TRBV20-1
D gene: TRBD1
J gene: TRBJ1-2
clone size: few
CDR3 protein: CSATGGAADGYTF
CDR3 DNA: TGCAGTGCTACAGGGGGCGCGGCCGATGGCTACACCTTC

V gene: TRBV20-1
D gene: TRBD2
J gene: TRBJ2-7
clone size: once
CDR3 protein: CSARDRGVSYEQYF
CDR3 DNA: TGCAGTGCTAGAGATCGGGGGGTGAGTTACGAGCAGTACTTC

V gene: TRBV20-1
D gene: TRBD1
J gene: TRBJ2-7
clone size: .
CDR3 protein: CSAGRQGASYNEQYF
CDR3 DNA: TGCAGTGCTGGCCGACAGGGGGCCTCCTACAATGAGCAGTACTTC

V gene: TRBV7-2
D gene: TRBD1
J gene: TRBJ1-5
clone size: .
CDR3 protein: CASSLMTGKDQPQHF
CDR3 DNA: TGTGCCAGCAGCTTAATGACAGGGAAGGATCAGCCCCAGCATTTT

V gene: TRBV20-1
D gene: .
J gene: TRBJ2-5
clone size: .
CDR3 protein: CSASRPQGEQYF
CDR3 DNA: TGCAGTGCTAGTAGGCCGCAGGGAGAGCAGTACTTC

V gene: TRBV12-3/TRBV12-4
D gene: .
J gene: TRBJ1-2
clone size: .
CDR3 protein: CASRPVGYGYTF
CDR3 DNA: TGTGCCAGCAGGCCGGTCGGCTATGGCTACACCTTC

V gene: TRBV7-2
D gene: TRBD2
J gene: TRBJ2-7
clone size: few
CDR3 protein: CASSQRAGGGRYEQYF
CDR3 DNA: TGTGCCAGCAGCCAAAGAGCGGGGGGGGGTAGGTACGAGCAGTACTTC

V gene: TRBV12-3/TRBV12-4
D gene: TRBD2
J gene: TRBJ2-5
clone size: .
CDR3 protein: CASSLGGAGETQYF
CDR3 DNA: TGTGCCAGCAGTCTCGGGGGGGCGGGGGAGACCCAGTACTTC

V gene: TRBV29-1
D gene: TRBD1
J gene: TRBJ2-7
clone size: few
CDR3 protein: CSVTGTGGTEQYF
CDR3 DNA: TGCAGCGTAACCGGGACAGGGGGTACCGAGCAGTACTTC

V gene: TRBV6-2/TRBV6-3
D gene: .
J gene: TRBJ2-3
clone size: .
CDR3 protein: CASSSPSAPSMDTQYF
CDR3 DNA: TGTGCCAGCAGTTCCCCTTCGGCACCCTCGATGGATACGCAGTATTTT